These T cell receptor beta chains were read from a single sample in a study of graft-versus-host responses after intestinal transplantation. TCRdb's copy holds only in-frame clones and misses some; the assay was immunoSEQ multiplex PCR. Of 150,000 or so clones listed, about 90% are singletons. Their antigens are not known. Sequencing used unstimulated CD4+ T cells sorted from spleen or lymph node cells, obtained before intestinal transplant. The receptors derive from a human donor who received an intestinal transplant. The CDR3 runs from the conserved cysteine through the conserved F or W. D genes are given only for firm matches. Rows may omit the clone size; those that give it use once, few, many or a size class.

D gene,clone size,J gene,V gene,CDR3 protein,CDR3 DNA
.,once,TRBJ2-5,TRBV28,CASSLIDEETQYF,TGTGCCAGCAGTTTAATTGATGAAGAGACCCAGTACTTC
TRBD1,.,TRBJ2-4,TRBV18,CASSPGTGAIYPKNIQYF,TGTGCCAGCTCACCAGGGACAGGGGCCATCTATCCCAAAAACATTCAGTACTTC
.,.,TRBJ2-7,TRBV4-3,CASSPSELLPYEQYF,TGCGCCAGCAGCCCCTCGGAACTACTTCCCTACGAGCAGTACTTC
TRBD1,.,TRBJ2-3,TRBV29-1,CSVEAGTGGAGGTDTQYF,TGCAGCGTTGAAGCGGGGACAGGGGGCGCGGGGGGCACAGATACGCAGTATTTT
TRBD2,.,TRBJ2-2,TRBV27,CASSGTSGNTGELFF,TGTGCCAGCAGCGGGACTAGCGGGAACACCGGGGAGCTGTTTTTT
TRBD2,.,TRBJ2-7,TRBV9,CASSVGGTSGFPYEQYF,TGTGCCAGCAGCGTAGGAGGGACTAGCGGGTTCCCTTACGAGCAGTACTTC
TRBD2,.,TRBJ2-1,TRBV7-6,CASSRTSGEDSYNEQFF,TGTGCCAGCAGCCGGACTAGCGGAGAGGACTCCTACAATGAGCAGTTCTTC
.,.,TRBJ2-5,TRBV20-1,CSVRGPETQYF,TGCAGTGTCAGAGGCCCAGAGACCCAGTACTTC
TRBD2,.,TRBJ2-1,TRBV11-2,CASSLGGTSGANEQFF,TGTGCCAGCAGCTTAGGGGGGACTAGCGGAGCCAATGAGCAGTTCTTC
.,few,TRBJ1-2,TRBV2,CASTLEGVDYGYTF,TGTGCCAGCACGTTGGAAGGGGTAGATTATGGCTACACCTTC
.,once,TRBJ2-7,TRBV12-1,CASSSSRHEQYF,TGTGCCAGCAGCTCTTCGAGGCACGAGCAGTACTTC
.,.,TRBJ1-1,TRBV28,CASRRSVSEAFF,TGTGCCAGCAGGAGGTCGGTGTCTGAAGCTTTCTTT
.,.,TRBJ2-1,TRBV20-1,CSAKDNEQFF,TGCAGTGCTAAAGACAATGAGCAGTTCTTC
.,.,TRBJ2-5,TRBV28,CASSLVRTLETQYF,TGTGCCAGCAGTTTAGTAAGAACCTTAGAGACCCAGTACTTC
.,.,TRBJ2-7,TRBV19,CASSIASEQYF,TGTGCCAGTAGTATAGCAAGCGAGCAGTACTTC
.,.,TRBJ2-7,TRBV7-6,CASSFVGQASYEQYF,TGTGCCAGCAGCTTCGTGGGGCAGGCCTCCTACGAGCAGTACTTC
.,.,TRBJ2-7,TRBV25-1,CASGMPGSHEQYF,TGTGCCAGCGGAATGCCAGGGTCCCACGAGCAGTACTTC
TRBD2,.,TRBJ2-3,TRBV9,CASAKVAGGPSTDTQYF,TGTGCCTCGGCGAAGGTAGCGGGAGGGCCAAGCACAGATACGCAGTATTTT